Each of the 25 T cell receptor beta chains below was sequenced from the same sample in a study of T cell clonality in common variable immunodeficiency. Their specific antigens are unknown. Study outcomes and limitations: Fewer deletions and N-nucleotide insertions were reportedly seen in common variable immunodeficiency TCR beta sequences.

TCRdb's table, derived via immunoSEQ multiplex PCR, lists solely in-frame clones and lacks some. The sample presents about 35,000 clones, none singletons. Sequencing was done on a sample of peripheral blood mononuclear cells. These receptors were taken from a human donor with common variable immunodeficiency.

Concerning this clone itself: The CDR3 end falls 3 residues outside the read, so it is completed with the germline J gene. The chain couples TRBV7-9 to TRBJ2-7; 10 bases line up with TRBD1. This CDR3 is built from 12 residues. Per germline, CDR1 SEHNR and CDR2 FQNEAQ (reference sequence). With V trimmed by 4 bases and J by 6 bases, 0 bases remained unmatched. This chain's CDR3 is CASSWTGGEQYF. The DNA read from the CDR3 is TGTGCCAGCAGCTGGACAGGGGGCGAG.

The sample holds a few counts of this clone. The observed sequence ends 3 residues before the CDR3 terminus, with the missing tail filled in from the germline J gene. The chain employs TRBV7-6 and TRBJ2-3; 9 bases fit TRBD2. This CDR3 spans 17 amino acids. The V and J ends lost 5 bases and 3 bases, in that order; junction bases with no gene match: 12. Germline assignment: CDR1 SGHVS and CDR2 FNYEAQ. The sequenced CDR3 bases are TGTGCCAGCAGCGACTCTGTAGGCGGGGGGGCGACAGATACG. It is translated as CASSDSVGGGATDT. The whole CDR3 sequence is CASSDSVGGGATDTQYF. The full variable domain, in which reference TRBV7-6 and TRBJ2-3 provide the parts outside the CDR3, is GAGVSQSPRYKVTKRGQDVALRCDPISGHVSLYWYRQALGQGPEFLTYFNYEAQQDKSGLPNDRFSAERPEGSISTLTIQRTEQRDSAMYRCASSDSVGGGATDTQYFGPGTRLTVL.

As for this clone: The CDR3 extends 3 residues past the end of the read, so its final part is completed from the germline J gene. The sample contains more than one DNA sequence encoding this CDR3. The chain employs TRBV2 and TRBJ1-5; possibly TRBD1 for D (5 bases). Trimming stripped 0 bases from V and 7 bases from J, with 19 bases between. CDR1 is SNHLY, CDR2 FYNNEI, per germline. This CDR3 is 17 amino acids long. Here the CDR3 reads CASSEAQGVPIGQPQHF. Partial CDR3 DNA: TGTGCCAGCAGTGAAGCCCAAGGGGTCCCCATAGGGCAGCCC.

This clone was picked up a small number of times. The DNA ends 3 residues before the CDR3 does, and the rest of the CDR3 is filled in from the germline J gene. This chain links TRBV5-1 with TRBJ1-1; tentative D call: TRBD1 (5 bases). Germline V gives CDR1 SGHRS, CDR2 YFSETQ. The CDR3 covers 12 residues. V gave up 5 bases and J gave up 4 bases, with 9 bases separating them. The CDR3 DNA, read in part, is TGCGCCAGCAGGGGGGGGATCACTGAA. Residues: CASRGGITE. The CDR3 in its entirety is CASRGGITEAFF.

This clone appeared a few times. The CDR3 end falls 3 residues outside the read, so it is completed with the germline J gene. The chain has TRBV7-3 and TRBJ2-1, with 8 bases matching TRBD1. The CDR3 is 13 residues long. The germline V gene has CDR1 SGHTA and CDR2 FQGTGA. V lost 4 bases, J lost 6 bases, and 2 bases stayed unmatched. The CDR3: CASSSGTGNEQFF. CDR3 DNA, as far as it was read: TGTGCCAGCAGCTCCGGGACAGGCAATGAG.

This clone occurred a few times. The observed sequence ends 3 residues before the CDR3 terminus, with the missing tail filled in from the germline J gene. The chain employs TRBV19 and TRBJ1-2; D unresolved. V was pared by 3 bases and J by 4 bases, with 6 bases between. This CDR3 contains 12 residues. Germline V gene sequence: CDR1 LNHDA, CDR2 SQIVND (reference sequence). The sequenced CDR3 bases are TGTGCCAGTAGTATTGTCGGCTATGGC. This codes for CASSIVGYG. The entire CDR3 protein is CASSIVGYGYTF.

The CDR3 bases that were read are TGTGCCGCGGTTATGAACACTGAA. Translated, it gives CAAVMNTE. The full CDR3 is CAAVMNTEAFF. The chain recombines TRBV19 with TRBJ1-1, with D unclear. Coverage ceases 3 residues before the CDR3 finishes, and the germline J gene fills in the end. This CDR3 spans 11 amino acids. Trimming removed 11 bases from V and 0 bases from J, with 7 bases in between. Germline V gene lookup returns CDR1 LNHDA and CDR2 SQIVND (reference sequence).

This clone occurred a few times. The CDR3 end falls 3 residues outside the read, so it is completed with the germline J gene. The genes are TRBV18 and TRBJ2-5; D is ambiguous. Germline V gene lookup returns CDR1 KGHSH and CDR2 LQKENI. V was pared by 0 bases and J by 1 base, with 6 bases between. The length of the CDR3 is 14 residues. CDR3 region: CASSPPNSQETQYF. The DNA read from the CDR3 is TGTGCCAGCTCACCACCGAACAGCCAAGAGACC.

In its sample, this clone was seen a few times. The CDR3 extends 3 residues past the end of the read, so its final part is completed from the germline J gene. The genes are TRBV6-2 or TRBV6-3 and TRBJ1-3; D ambiguous. CDR1 and CDR2 from the germline V gene are MNHEY and SVGEGT. V dropped 2 bases and J dropped 1 base, with 12 bases sitting between them. The CDR3 spans 16 residues. The CDR3 bases that were read are TGTGCCAGCAGTTACATAGGGTCTCTATCTGGAAACACC. This encodes CASSYIGSLSGNT. The whole CDR3 protein reads CASSYIGSLSGNTIYF.

This clone was recorded at least ten times. The part of the CDR3 DNA that was read is TGTGCCAGCAGCCAAATAGGGGCTAGCACAGATACG. Amino acid sequence: CASSQIGASTDT. The whole CDR3 region reads CASSQIGASTDTQYF. The J gene is TRBJ2-3, the V gene TRBV14; D possibly corresponds to TRBD1 (5 bases). The CDR3 end lies 3 residues beyond the end of the read and is filled in from the germline J gene. V was pared by 2 bases and J by 0 bases, with 9 bases between. The CDR3 has 15 residues. Germline values: CDR1 SGHDN, CDR2 FVKESK.

Only a few counts were recorded for this clone. Sequencing ends 3 residues short of the CDR3 end; the germline J gene provides the rest. The chain combines TRBV30 with TRBJ1-5, with 7 bases aligning to TRBD1. In germline, CDR1 is GTSNPN, CDR2 SVGIG (reference sequence). The V and J ends lost 3 bases and 5 bases, in that order; junction bases with no gene match: 4. This CDR3 spans 13 amino acids. The sequenced CDR3 bases are TGTGCCTGGAGCATCAGGGGGGATCAGCCC. Residues: CAWSIRGDQP. The entire CDR3 protein is CAWSIRGDQPQHF.

This clone was observed many times. The missing CDR3 end, 3 residues past where the read stops, is filled in from the germline J gene. V is TRBV29-1 and J is TRBJ1-1; 7 nucleotides line up with TRBD1. The germline V gene has CDR1 SQVTM and CDR2 ANQGSEA. There are 10 residues in the CDR3. The CDR3 bases that were read are TGCAGCGTTGCCCAGGGGGGA. Translated: CSVAQGG. The CDR3 as a whole reads CSVAQGGAFF.

Notes on this clone: The CDR3 is cut off 3 residues early in the read; its end comes from the germline J gene. The rearrangement joins TRBV2 to TRBJ2-5; TRBD1 aligns across 7 bases. V gave up 7 bases and J gave up 5 bases; unmatched junction bases: 10. The length of the CDR3 is 14 residues. CDR1 and CDR2 from the germline V gene are SNHLY and FYNNEI. The CDR3 is CASIGGASSETQYF. Incomplete CDR3 DNA: TGTGCCAGCATAGGGGGCGCATCGAGTGAGACC.

Worth noting for this clone: The CDR3 end lies 3 residues beyond the end of the read and is filled in from the germline J gene. This chain joins TRBV7-9 and TRBJ2-5, with D possibly TRBD2 on 5 matching bases. The CDR3 extends over 15 amino acids. The V end lost 6 bases, the J end lost 1 base, and 15 bases lay between the germline ends. Germline CDR1 is SEHNR and CDR2 is FQNEAQ (reference sequence). The CDR3 loop reads CASSRVAFGQETQYF. CDR3 DNA (partial): TGTGCCAGCAGTCGCGTAGCGTTCGGCCAAGAGACC.

This clone was picked up many times. The CDR3 goes on 3 residues after the read ends, and that part is filled in from the germline J gene. The chain uses TRBV7-6 and TRBJ1-5; D gene unclear. CDR3 size: 14 residues. Per the germline V gene, CDR1 is SGHVS and CDR2 is FNYEAQ. V was clipped by 1 base and J by 7 bases, with 11 bases between them. This CDR3 is CASSLEGSGQPQHF. The CDR3 bases that were read are TGTGCCAGCAGCTTAGAAGGGAGCGGACAGCCC. Supplemented by reference TRBV7-6 and TRBJ1-5, the full variable domain reads GAGVSQSPRYKVTKRGQDVALRCDPISGHVSLYWYRQALGQGPEFLTYFNYEAQQDKSGLPNDRFSAERPEGSISTLTIQRTEQRDSAMYRCASSLEGSGQPQHFGDGTRLSIL.

To note about this clone: With the read ending 3 residues before the CDR3 end, the germline J gene is used to fill in that end. The genes are TRBV7-9 and TRBJ1-2; TRBD1 is a possible D gene (6 bases). CDR1 is SEHNR and CDR2 is FQNEAQ in the germline V gene (reference sequence). The ends were cut back, 1 base at V and 7 bases at J, with 10 bases in the middle. This CDR3 is built from 13 residues. This chain's CDR3 is CASSLESGVGYTF. Incomplete CDR3 DNA: TGTGCCAGCAGCTTAGAGTCAGGGGTTGGC.

This clone showed up many times. The read is 3 residues too short to cover the CDR3 end, so that end is filled in from the germline J gene. The chain links TRBV30 to TRBJ1-2, with 10 bases identical to TRBD1. Germline V lookup: CDR1 GTSNPN, CDR2 SVGIG (reference sequence). The CDR3 covers 17 residues. J lost 0 bases, V lost 5 bases, and 12 bases had no gene match. CDR3 loop: CAWFPSTGGNSNYGYTF. The CDR3 bases that were read are TGTGCCTGGTTTCCTTCGACAGGGGGCAACTCTAACTATGGC.

Concerning this clone itself: The read falls 3 residues short of the CDR3 end, and the missing part is taken from the germline J gene. The J gene is TRBJ1-6, the V gene TRBV18, with D perhaps TRBD1 (6 bases). Per germline, CDR1 KGHSH and CDR2 LQKENI. V lost 5 bases to trimming and J lost 10 bases, with 18 bases between them. The CDR3 runs 15 residues. CDR3 residues: CASSADSEMESPLHF. CDR3 bases read: TGTGCCAGCTCAGCGGACAGTGAAATGGAGTCACCC. Full variable domain (missing parts from reference TRBV18 and TRBJ1-6): NAGVMQNPRHLVRRRGQEARLRCSPMKGHSHVYWYRQLPEEGLKFMVYLQKENIIDESGMPKERFSAEFPKEGPSILRIQQVVRGDSAAYFCASSADSEMESPLHFGNGTRLTVT.

This clone was observed a handful of times. The sequenced part of the CDR3 DNA is TGCAGTGCTGAGGTTGGACTAGCGGGGGGTAGACACGAG. Residues: CSAEVGLAGGRHE. The entire CDR3 protein reads CSAEVGLAGGRHEQYF. This sequence joins TRBV20-1 and TRBJ2-7, with 14 positions matching TRBD2. The CDR3 end falls 3 residues outside the read, so it is completed with the germline J gene. Germline trimming cut 5 bases from V and 5 bases from J; bases unmatched to any gene: 11. CDR3 length: 16 residues. The germline V gene encodes CDR1 DFQATT and CDR2 SNEGSKA (reference sequence).

This clone was seen a handful of times. The CDR3 extends 3 residues past the end of the read, so its final part is completed from the germline J gene. V gene TRBV5-1 combines with J gene TRBJ2-2; maybe TRBD1 (6 bases). Trimming left V 4 bases short and J 0 bases short, with 10 bases between. This CDR3 has 15 amino acids. Germline V gene data show CDR1 as SGHRS and CDR2 as YFSETQ. The CDR3 DNA, read in part, is TGCGCCAGCAGCACGGACAGCGCGAACACCGGGGAG. As protein: CASSTDSANTGE. From start to end, the CDR3 is CASSTDSANTGELFF.

Points on this clone: The read ends 3 residues shy of where the CDR3 ends; the end is completed using the germline J gene. The chain links TRBV10-2 to TRBJ2-3, with 11 bases lining up with TRBD2. The CDR3 spans 16 residues. Germline CDR1 reads WSHSY; CDR2 reads SAAADI. J gave up 3 bases and V 2 bases, and 4 bases lay outside the gene matches. This CDR3 reads CASSETSGGSTDTQYF. The part of the CDR3 DNA that was read is TGCGCCAGCAGTGAGACTAGCGGGGGTTCGACAGATACG.

Regarding this clone: The read ends 3 residues shy of where the CDR3 ends; the end is completed using the germline J gene. The rearrangement uses TRBV18 and TRBJ1-2; 9 positions agree with TRBD1. This CDR3 region has 15 residues. V was pared by 5 bases and J by 1 base, with 5 bases of the junction left unmatched. Per the germline V gene, CDR1 is KGHSH and CDR2 is LQKENI. The CDR3 here is CASSSETGGNYGYTF. The DNA read from the CDR3 is TGTGCCAGCTCATCAGAGACAGGGGGTAACTATGGC.

This clone was detected a few times. From the germline J gene comes the end of the CDR3, since the read stops 3 residues before it. V and J are TRBV7-6 and TRBJ1-6; D remains unclear. CDR3 length equals 14 residues. Trimming pared 1 base from V and 10 bases from J, leaving 11 bases between. Germline loops: CDR1 SGHVS, CDR2 FNYEAQ. The sequenced CDR3 bases are TGTGCCAGCAGCTTAGGTCAGGTGGAGTCACCC. The encoded protein is CASSLGQVESP. The entire CDR3 is CASSLGQVESPLHF.

This clone was seen at least ten times. The read stops 3 residues short of the end of the CDR3; the missing end is completed from the germline J gene. The chain carries TRBV30 and TRBJ1-5; 11 bases match TRBD1. V lost 3 bases, J lost 3 bases, and 13 bases stayed unmatched. Germline CDR1 and CDR2: GTSNPN and SVGIG (reference sequence). The CDR3 contains 18 residues. CDR3 DNA (partial): TGTGCCTGGAGCGCCCCGGGACAGGGGGGTTCCGTCAATCAGCCC. It is translated as CAWSAPGQGGSVNQP. The whole CDR3 is CAWSAPGQGGSVNQPQHF.

This clone was recorded many times. The sequence runs out 3 residues before the end of the CDR3; the remainder is reconstructed from the germline J gene. This chain joins TRBV28 and TRBJ1-5; 11 positions match TRBD1. J lost 5 bases, V lost 4 bases, and 7 bases had no gene match. This CDR3 is built from 16 residues. Per the germline V gene, CDR1 is MDHEN and CDR2 is SYDVKM. The CDR3 sequence: CASSSTGTGGDQPQHF. The sequenced CDR3 bases are TGTGCCAGCAGTTCTACGGGGACAGGGGGAGATCAGCCC. Full variable domain (rest looked up from reference TRBV28 and TRBJ1-5): DVKVTQSSRYLVKRTGEKVFLECVQDMDHENMFWYRQDPGLGLRLIYFSYDVKMKEKGDIPEGYSVSREKKERFSLILESASTNQTSMYLCASSSTGTGGDQPQHFGDGTRLSIL.